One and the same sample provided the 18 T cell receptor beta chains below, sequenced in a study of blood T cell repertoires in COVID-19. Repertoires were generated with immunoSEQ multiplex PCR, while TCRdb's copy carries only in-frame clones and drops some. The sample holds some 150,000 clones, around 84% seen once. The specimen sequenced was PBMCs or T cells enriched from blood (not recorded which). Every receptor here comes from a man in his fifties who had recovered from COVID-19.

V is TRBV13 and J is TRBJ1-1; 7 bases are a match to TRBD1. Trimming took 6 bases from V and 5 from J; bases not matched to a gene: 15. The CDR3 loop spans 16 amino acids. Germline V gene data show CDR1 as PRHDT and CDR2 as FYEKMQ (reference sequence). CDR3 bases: TGTGCCAGCAGGCCAACCACAGGGGTGGTGTGGACTGAAGCTTTCTTT. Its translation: CASRPTTGVVWTEAFF.

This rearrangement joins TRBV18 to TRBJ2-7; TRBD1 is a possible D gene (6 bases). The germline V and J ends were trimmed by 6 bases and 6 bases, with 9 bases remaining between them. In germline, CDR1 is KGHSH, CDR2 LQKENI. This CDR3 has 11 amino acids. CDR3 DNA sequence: TGTGCCAGCTCGTCAGGGGTCGAGCAGTACTTC. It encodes CASSSGVEQYF.

Here the CDR3 reads CASKGGTDSYYEQYF. CDR3 nucleotides: TGTGCCAGCAAGGGGGGGACGGACTCGTACTACGAGCAGTACTTC. The V gene is TRBV6-5, the J gene TRBJ2-7; D perhaps matches TRBD2 (7 bases). This CDR3 contains 15 residues. The germline CDR1 and CDR2 sequences are MNHEY and SVGAGI. With 7 bases removed from V and 3 bases from J, the gap between germline ends came to 19 bases.

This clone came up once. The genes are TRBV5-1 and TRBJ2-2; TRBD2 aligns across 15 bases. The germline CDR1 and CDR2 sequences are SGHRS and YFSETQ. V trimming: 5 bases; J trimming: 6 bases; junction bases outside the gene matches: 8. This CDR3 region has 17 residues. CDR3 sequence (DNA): TGCGCCAGCAGTCCCGGGACTAGCGGGGGGAAGGCCGGGGAGCTGTTTTTT. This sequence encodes CASSPGTSGGKAGELFF. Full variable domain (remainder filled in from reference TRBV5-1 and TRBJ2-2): KAGVTQTPRYLIKTRGQQVTLSCSPISGHRSVSWYQQTPGQGLQFLFEYFSETQRNKGNFPGRFSGRQFSNSRSEMNVSTLELGDSALYLCASSPGTSGGKAGELFFGEGSRLTVL.

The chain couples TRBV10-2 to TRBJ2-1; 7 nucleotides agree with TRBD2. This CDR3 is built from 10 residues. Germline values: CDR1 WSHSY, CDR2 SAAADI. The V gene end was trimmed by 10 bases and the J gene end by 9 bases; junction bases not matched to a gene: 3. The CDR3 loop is CATGGIEQFF. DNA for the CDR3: TGCGCCACCGGGGGGATTGAGCAGTTCTTC.

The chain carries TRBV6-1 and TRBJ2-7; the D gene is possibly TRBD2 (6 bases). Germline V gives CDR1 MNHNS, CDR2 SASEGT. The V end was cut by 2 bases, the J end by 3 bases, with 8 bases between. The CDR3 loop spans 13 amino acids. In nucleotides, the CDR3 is TGTGCCAGCAGTGAACAGGGAGGCTACGAGCAGTACTTC. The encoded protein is CASSEQGGYEQYF.

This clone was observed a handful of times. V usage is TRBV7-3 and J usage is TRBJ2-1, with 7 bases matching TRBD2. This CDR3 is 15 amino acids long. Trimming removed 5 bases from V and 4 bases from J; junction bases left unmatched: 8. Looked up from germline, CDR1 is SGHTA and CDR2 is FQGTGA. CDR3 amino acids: CASSRATSAYNEQFF. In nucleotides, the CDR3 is TGTGCCAGCAGCCGGGCCACTAGCGCATACAATGAGCAGTTCTTC. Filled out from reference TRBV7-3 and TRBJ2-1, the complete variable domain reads GAGVSQTPSNKVTEKGKYVELRCDPISGHTALYWYRQSLGQGPEFLIYFQGTGAADDSGLPNDRFFAVRPEGSVSTLKIQRTERGDSAVYLCASSRATSAYNEQFFGPGTRLTVL.

The CDR3: CASSYGGGPVGEQFF. The CDR3 nucleotides are TGTGCCAGCAGCTACGGGGGTGGACCCGTGGGTGAGCAGTTCTTC. The chain combines TRBV7-3 with TRBJ2-1; perhaps TRBD2 as D (6 bases). Deletions cut 4 bases from V and 9 bases from J, with 19 bases between. The germline V gene encodes CDR1 SGHTA and CDR2 FQGTGA. This CDR3 comprises 15 residues.

The CDR3 sequence: CASSPTGYSGNTIYF. The CDR3 nucleotides are TGTGCCAGCAGCCCGACAGGATACTCTGGAAACACCATATATTTT. The V and J genes are TRBV27 and TRBJ1-3; TRBD1 might be the D (6 bases). In germline, CDR1 is MNHEY, CDR2 SMNVEV (reference sequence). V lost 6 bases and J 0 bases, leaving 12 bases between the germline ends. This CDR3 comprises 15 residues.

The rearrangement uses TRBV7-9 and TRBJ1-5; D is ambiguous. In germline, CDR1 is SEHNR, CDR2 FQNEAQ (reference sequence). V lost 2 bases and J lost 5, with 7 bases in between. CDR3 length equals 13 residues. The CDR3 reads CASSLWGDQPQHF. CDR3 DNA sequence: TGTGCCAGCAGCTTATGGGGAGATCAGCCCCAGCATTTT.

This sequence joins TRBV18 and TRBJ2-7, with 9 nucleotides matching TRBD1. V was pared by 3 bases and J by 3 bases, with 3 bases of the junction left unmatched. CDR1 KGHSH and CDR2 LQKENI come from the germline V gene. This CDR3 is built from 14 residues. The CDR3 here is CASSPGTGNYEQYF. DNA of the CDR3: TGTGCCAGCTCACCCGGGACAGGGAACTACGAGCAGTACTTC.

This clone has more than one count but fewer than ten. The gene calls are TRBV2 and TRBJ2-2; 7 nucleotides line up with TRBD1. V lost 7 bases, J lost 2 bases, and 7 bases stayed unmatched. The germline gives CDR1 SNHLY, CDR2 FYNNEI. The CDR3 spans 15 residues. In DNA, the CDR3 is TGTGCCAGCAAACAGGGGCATACAAACACCGGGGAGCTGTTTTTT. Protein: CASKQGHTNTGELFF.

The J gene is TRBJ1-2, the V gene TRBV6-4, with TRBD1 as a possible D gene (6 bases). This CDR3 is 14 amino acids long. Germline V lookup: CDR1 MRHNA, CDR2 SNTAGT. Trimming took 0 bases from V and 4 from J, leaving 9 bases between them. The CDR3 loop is CASSDSDRPYGYTF. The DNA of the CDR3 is TGTGCCAGCAGTGACTCGGACAGACCCTATGGCTACACCTTC.

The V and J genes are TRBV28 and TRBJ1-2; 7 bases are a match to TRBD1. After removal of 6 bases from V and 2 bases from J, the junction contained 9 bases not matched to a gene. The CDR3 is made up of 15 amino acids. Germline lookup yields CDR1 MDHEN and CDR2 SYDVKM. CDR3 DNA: TGTGCCAGCAGCCATCATTCAGGGGGGAACTATGGCTACACCTTC. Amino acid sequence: CASSHHSGGNYGYTF.

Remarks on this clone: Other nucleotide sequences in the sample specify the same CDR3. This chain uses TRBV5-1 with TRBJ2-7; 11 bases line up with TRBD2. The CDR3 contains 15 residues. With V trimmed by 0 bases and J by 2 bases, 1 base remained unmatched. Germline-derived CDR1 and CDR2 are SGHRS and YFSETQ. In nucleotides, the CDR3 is TGCGCCAGCAGCTTGGGACTAGCGGGGACCTACGAGCAGTACTTC. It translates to CASSLGLAGTYEQYF.

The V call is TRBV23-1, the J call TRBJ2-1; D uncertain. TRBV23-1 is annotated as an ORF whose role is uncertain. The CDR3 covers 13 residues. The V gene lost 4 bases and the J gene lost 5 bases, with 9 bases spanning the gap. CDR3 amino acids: CASSRESNNEQFF. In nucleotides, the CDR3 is TGCGCCAGCAGTCGCGAGTCGAACAATGAGCAGTTCTTC.

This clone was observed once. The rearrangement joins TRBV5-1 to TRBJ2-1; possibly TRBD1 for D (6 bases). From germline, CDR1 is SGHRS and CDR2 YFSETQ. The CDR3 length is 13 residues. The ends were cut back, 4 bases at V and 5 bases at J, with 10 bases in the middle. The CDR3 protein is CASSTGQHNEQFF. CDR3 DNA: TGCGCCAGCAGCACCGGACAGCACAATGAGCAGTTCTTC.

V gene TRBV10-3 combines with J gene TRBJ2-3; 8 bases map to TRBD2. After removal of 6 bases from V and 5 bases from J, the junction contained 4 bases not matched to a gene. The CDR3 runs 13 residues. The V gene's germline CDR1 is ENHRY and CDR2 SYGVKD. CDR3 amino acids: CAIRGTSLDTQYF. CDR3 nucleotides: TGTGCCATCAGGGGGACTAGTCTAGATACGCAGTATTTT.